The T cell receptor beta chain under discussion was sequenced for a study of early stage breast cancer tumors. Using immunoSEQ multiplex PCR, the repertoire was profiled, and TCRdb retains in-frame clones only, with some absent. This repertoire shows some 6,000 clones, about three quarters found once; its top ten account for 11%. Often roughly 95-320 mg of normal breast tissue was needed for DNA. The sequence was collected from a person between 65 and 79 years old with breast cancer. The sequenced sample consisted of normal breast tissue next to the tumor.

The CDR3 DNA sequence: TGCGCCAGCAGCTTGGTGACAGGGCCTAGCTCTGGGGCCAACGTCCTGACTTTC. It specifies CASSLVTGPSSGANVLTF. The gene calls are TRBV5-1 and TRBJ2-6; the match to TRBD1 covers 7 bases. The J segment lost 0 bases and the V segment lost 0 bases, leaving 6 bases of the junction unmatched. The CDR3 contains 18 residues. Per the germline V gene, CDR1 is SGHRS and CDR2 is YFSETQ.